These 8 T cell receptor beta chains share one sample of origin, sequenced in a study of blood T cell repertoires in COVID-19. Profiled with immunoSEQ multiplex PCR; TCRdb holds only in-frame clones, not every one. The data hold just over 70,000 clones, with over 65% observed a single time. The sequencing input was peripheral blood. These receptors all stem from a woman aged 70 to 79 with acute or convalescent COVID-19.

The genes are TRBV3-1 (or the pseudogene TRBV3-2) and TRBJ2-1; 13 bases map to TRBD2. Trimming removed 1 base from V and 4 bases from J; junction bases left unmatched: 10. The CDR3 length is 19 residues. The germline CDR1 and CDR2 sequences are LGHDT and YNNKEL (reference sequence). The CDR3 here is CASSQGTSGGAVSYNEQFF. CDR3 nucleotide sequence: TGTGCCAGCAGCCAAGGAACTAGCGGGGGGGCCGTGTCGTACAATGAGCAGTTCTTC.

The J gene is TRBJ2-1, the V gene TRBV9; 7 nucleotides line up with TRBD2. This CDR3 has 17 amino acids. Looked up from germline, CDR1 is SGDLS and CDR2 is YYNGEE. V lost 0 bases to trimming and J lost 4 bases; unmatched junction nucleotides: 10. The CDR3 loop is CASSVGVGGGGYNEQFF. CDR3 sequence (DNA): TGTGCCAGCAGCGTAGGTGTGGGTGGCGGGGGTTACAATGAGCAGTTCTTC.

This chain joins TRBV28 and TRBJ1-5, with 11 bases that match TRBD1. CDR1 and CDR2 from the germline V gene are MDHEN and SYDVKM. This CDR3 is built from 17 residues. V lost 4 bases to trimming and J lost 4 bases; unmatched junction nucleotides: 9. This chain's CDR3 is CASSSSGTGGGNQPQHF. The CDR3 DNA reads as TGTGCCAGCAGTTCCTCTGGGACAGGGGGAGGGAATCAGCCCCAGCATTTT.

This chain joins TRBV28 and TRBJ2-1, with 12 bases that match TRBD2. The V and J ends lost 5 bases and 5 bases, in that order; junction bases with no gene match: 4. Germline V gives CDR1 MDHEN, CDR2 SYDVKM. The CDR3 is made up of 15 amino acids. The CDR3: CASSELAGGNNEQFF. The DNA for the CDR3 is TGTGCCAGCAGTGAACTAGCGGGAGGCAACAATGAGCAGTTCTTC.

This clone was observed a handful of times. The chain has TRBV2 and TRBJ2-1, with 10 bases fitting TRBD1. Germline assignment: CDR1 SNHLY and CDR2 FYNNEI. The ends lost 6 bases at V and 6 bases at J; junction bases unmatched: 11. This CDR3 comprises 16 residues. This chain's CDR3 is CASSPAGQGVSNEQFF. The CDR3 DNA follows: TGTGCCAGCAGCCCCGCCGGACAGGGGGTAAGCAATGAGCAGTTCTTC.

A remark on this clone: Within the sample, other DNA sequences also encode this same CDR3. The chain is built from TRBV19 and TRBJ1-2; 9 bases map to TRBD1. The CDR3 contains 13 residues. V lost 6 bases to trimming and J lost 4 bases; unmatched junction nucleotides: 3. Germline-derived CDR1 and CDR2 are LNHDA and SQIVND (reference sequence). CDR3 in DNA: TGTGCCAGTAGCCCGACAGGGGGCTATGGCTACACCTTC. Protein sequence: CASSPTGGYGYTF.

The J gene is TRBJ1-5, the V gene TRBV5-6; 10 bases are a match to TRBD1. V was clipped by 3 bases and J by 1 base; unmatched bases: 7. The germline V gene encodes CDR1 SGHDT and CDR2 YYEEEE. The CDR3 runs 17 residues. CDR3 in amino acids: CASSSGQGRLSNQPQHF. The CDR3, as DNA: TGTGCCAGCAGCTCGGGACAGGGGAGGTTAAGCAATCAGCCCCAGCATTTT.

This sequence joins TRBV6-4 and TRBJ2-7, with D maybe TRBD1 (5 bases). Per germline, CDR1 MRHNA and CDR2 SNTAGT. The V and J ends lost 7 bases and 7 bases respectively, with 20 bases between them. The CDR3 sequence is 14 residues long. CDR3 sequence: CASIFKDTFAEQYF. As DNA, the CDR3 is TGTGCCAGCATTTTTAAGGACACCTTCGCGGAGCAGTACTTC.